What follows describes a single T cell receptor beta chain. Its target is not known. Each sample contributed around 10^5 TCR templates to the assay. Libraries were prepared by immunoSEQ multiplex PCR; TCRdb keeps only in-frame clonotypes and omits some of them. This sample yields more than 45,000 clones, of which 85% to 95% are seen a single time; less than 45% belongs to the top ten. The data were obtained in a study of siplizumab effects on memory and regulatory T cells. Study outcomes and limitations: The authors could not assign a naive or memory phenotype to roughly 75-96% of proliferating CD4+ or CD8+ clones. Proliferating Tregs taken from siplizumab cultures were not shown to have a confirmed suppressive function.

CDR1 SGHAT and CDR2 FQNNGV come from the germline V gene. The CDR3 runs to 15 residues. Trimming took 3 bases from V and 3 from J, leaving 15 bases between them. The V and J genes are TRBV11-2 and TRBJ2-7; D ambiguous. Sequences were obtained from CD8+ T cells sorted from blood. The source is a human donor in good health. In DNA form, the CDR3 reads TGTGCCAGCAGCTTGGAAAGCCCCACTTTCTACGAGCAGTACTTC. Protein product: CASSLESPTFYEQYF.